These 23 T cell receptor beta chains originate from one sample sequenced in a study of T cell responses to AZD1222 COVID-19 vaccine. Assay: immunoSEQ multiplex PCR; the TCRdb copy retains only in-frame clones and omits some. Among about 170,000 clones listed, around nine tenths were seen once. Here the sequenced sample was peripheral blood, taken on day 0 of AZD1222 vaccination. These receptors all stem from an adult in good health.

The chain uses TRBV5-1 and TRBJ2-3; D gene ambiguous. V was pared by 1 base and J by 1 base, with 10 bases between. Germline values: CDR1 SGHRS, CDR2 YFSETQ. The CDR3 runs to 15 residues. The DNA of the CDR3 is TGCGCCAGCAGCTTGTACGGGTATCGCACAGATACGCAGTATTTT. Its translation is CASSLYGYRTDTQYF. The entire variable domain, with the rest obtained from reference TRBV5-1 and TRBJ2-3, is as follows: KAGVTQTPRYLIKTRGQQVTLSCSPISGHRSVSWYQQTPGQGLQFLFEYFSETQRNKGNFPGRFSGRQFSNSRSEMNVSTLELGDSALYLCASSLYGYRTDTQYFGPGTRLTVL.

The rearrangement joins TRBV3-1 (or the pseudogene TRBV3-2) to TRBJ2-2; 8 nucleotides agree with TRBD2. Germline trimming cut 1 base from V and 7 bases from J; bases unmatched to any gene: 8. The germline gives CDR1 LGHDT, CDR2 YNNKEL (reference sequence). The CDR3 sequence is 16 residues long. CDR3 nucleotides: TGTGCCAGCAGCCAAGCCGGTACGGGAGGGATCGGGGAGCTGTTTTTT. As protein: CASSQAGTGGIGELFF.

The V gene is TRBV7-9, the J gene TRBJ1-2; 9 bases match TRBD1. V lost 1 base and J lost 1; bases outside the gene matches: 13. CDR1 is SEHNR, CDR2 FQNEAQ, per germline (reference sequence). This CDR3 has 19 amino acids. CDR3 nucleotide sequence: TGTGCCAGCAGCTTAGGGTCCAAACAGGGGGCGCAGAGTAACTATGGCTACACCTTC. The encoded protein is CASSLGSKQGAQSNYGYTF.

This rearrangement joins TRBV30 to TRBJ2-2; no clear D. Germline V gene lookup returns CDR1 GTSNPN and CDR2 SVGIG (reference sequence). The V end lost 2 bases, the J end lost 6 bases, and 7 bases lay between the germline ends. The CDR3 spans 12 residues. The CDR3 region has the DNA TGTGCCTGGAGTTCGGGCGCCGGGGAGCTGTTTTTT. Amino acid sequence: CAWSSGAGELFF.

The chain is built from TRBV7-6 and TRBJ2-5, with D perhaps TRBD2 (7 bases). The germline gives CDR1 SGHVS, CDR2 FNYEAQ. The CDR3 sequence is 16 residues long. V was cut by 0 bases and J by 7 bases, with 18 bases left in between. The CDR3 protein is CASSLAGGRGFGTQYF. The DNA of the CDR3 is TGTGCCAGCAGCTTAGCGGGGGGGCGCGGTTTTGGGACCCAGTACTTC. The whole variable domain, filled in from reference TRBV7-6 and TRBJ2-5, reads GAGVSQSPRYKVTKRGQDVALRCDPISGHVSLYWYRQALGQGPEFLTYFNYEAQQDKSGLPNDRFSAERPEGSISTLTIQRTEQRDSAMYRCASSLAGGRGFGTQYFGPGTRLLVL.

The V call is TRBV7-9, the J call TRBJ1-1; no firm D call. There are 13 residues in the CDR3. Per germline, CDR1 SEHNR and CDR2 FQNEAQ (reference sequence). Trimming left V 3 bases short and J 3 bases short, with 8 bases between. The CDR3 is CASSLDGDTEAFF. CDR3 in DNA: TGTGCCAGCAGCTTGGACGGGGACACTGAAGCTTTCTTT.

The rearrangement joins TRBV5-1 to TRBJ2-3; 11 bases are a match to TRBD2. The V and J ends lost 4 bases and 0 bases, in that order; junction bases with no gene match: 10. Germline loops: CDR1 SGHRS, CDR2 YFSETQ. The CDR3 extends over 18 amino acids. CDR3 protein: CASSLLAGGSASTDTQYF. In nucleotides, the CDR3 is TGCGCCAGCAGCCTATTAGCGGGAGGGTCGGCGAGCACAGATACGCAGTATTTT.

This chain joins TRBV11-2 and TRBJ1-5; possibly TRBD1 for D (5 bases). Germline CDR1 and CDR2: SGHAT and FQNNGV. The CDR3 sequence is 15 residues long. V lost 1 base and J 6 bases, leaving 13 bases between the germline ends. In DNA, the CDR3 is TGTGCCAGCAGCTTAGGTGGGGGAGGTGCTCAGCCCCAGCATTTT. Protein product: CASSLGGGGAQPQHF.

The rearrangement uses TRBV2 and TRBJ1-5; D is unclear. The germline V gene has CDR1 SNHLY and CDR2 FYNNEI. V was trimmed by 8 bases and J by 16 bases, leaving 15 bases between them. The CDR3 is 10 amino acids. CDR3 in amino acids: CASSGVTRHF. The DNA of the CDR3 is TGTGCCAGCTCAGGAGTCACCAGACATTTT.

The chain couples TRBV2 to TRBJ1-2, with a tentative D call TRBD1 (5 bases). The CDR3 has 15 residues. Germline V gives CDR1 SNHLY, CDR2 FYNNEI. Trimming cost V 1 base and J 5 bases, with 14 bases left between them. CDR3 protein: CASSEGGRRRYGYTF. CDR3 sequence (DNA): TGTGCCAGCAGTGAAGGGGGGAGGAGGAGGTATGGCTACACCTTC. Full variable domain (remainder filled in from reference TRBV2 and TRBJ1-2): EPEVTQTPSHQVTQMGQEVILRCVPISNHLYFYWYRQILGQKVEFLVSFYNNEISEKSEIFDDQFSVERPDGSNFTLKIRSTKLEDSAMYFCASSEGGRRRYGYTFGSGTRLTVV.

The rearrangement joins TRBV7-4 to TRBJ2-2; maybe TRBD1 (6 bases). Trimming stripped 4 bases from V and 11 bases from J, with 17 bases between. This CDR3 is 14 amino acids long. In germline, CDR1 is SGHVT, CDR2 SQSDAQ. CDR3 region: CASSSKGELVELFF. CDR3 DNA: TGTGCCAGCAGCTCAAAGGGGGAGCTGGTAGAGCTGTTTTTT.

This clone was recorded once. The gene calls are TRBV4-1 and TRBJ2-5, with 7 bases identical to TRBD1. The germline gives CDR1 MGHRA, CDR2 YSYEKL. The CDR3 extends over 16 amino acids. The V segment lost 0 bases and the J segment 6 bases; nucleotides outside the gene matches: 10. The chain's CDR3 is CASSQDPTGAAQTQYF. The CDR3 nucleotides read TGCGCCAGCAGCCAAGATCCAACAGGGGCCGCTCAGACCCAGTACTTC.

The CDR3 is CSASAGRGQPQHF. In nucleotides, the CDR3 is TGCAGTGCTAGTGCTGGGCGCGGTCAGCCCCAGCATTTT. V is TRBV20-1 and J is TRBJ1-5, with no clear D. Germline V gives CDR1 DFQATT, CDR2 SNEGSKA (reference sequence). The V gene lost 3 bases and the J gene lost 6 bases, with 12 bases spanning the gap. CDR3 size: 13 residues.

This chain links TRBV11-2 with TRBJ2-4, with D possibly TRBD1 on 6 matching bases. This CDR3 spans 12 amino acids. Germline CDR1 SGHAT, CDR2 FQNNGV. Trimming pared 3 bases from V and 11 bases from J, leaving 11 bases between. CDR3 loop: CASSFSQGLQYF. The DNA for the CDR3 is TGTGCCAGCAGCTTTAGTCAGGGGCTTCAGTACTTC.

This chain connects TRBV18 to TRBJ1-5; no clear D. The CDR3 is 16 amino acids. The V gene's germline CDR1 is KGHSH and CDR2 LQKENI. V was trimmed by 2 bases and J by 0 bases, leaving 11 bases between them. CDR3 residues: CASSPVKWDSNQPQHF. The CDR3 DNA follows: TGTGCCAGCTCACCAGTTAAGTGGGATAGCAATCAGCCCCAGCATTTT.

The rearrangement joins TRBV6-2 or TRBV6-3 to TRBJ2-2; TRBD1 aligns across 7 bases. Germline V lookup: CDR1 MNHEY, CDR2 SVGEGT. V was clipped by 2 bases and J by 2 bases; unmatched bases: 2. The CDR3 runs to 15 residues. CDR3 sequence reads: CASSYGTVNTGELFF. The CDR3 nucleotides read TGTGCCAGCAGTTACGGGACAGTCAACACCGGGGAGCTGTTTTTT.

V is TRBV5-1 and J is TRBJ1-4; D is perhaps TRBD1 (5 bases). The CDR3 sequence is 15 residues long. Trimming stripped 6 bases from V and 2 bases from J, with 14 bases between. Germline V gene sequence: CDR1 SGHRS, CDR2 YFSETQ. CDR3 sequence reads: CASTQGRGTNEKLFF. CDR3 bases: TGCGCCAGCACCCAGGGTAGGGGCACTAATGAAAAACTGTTTTTT.

The chain carries TRBV7-9 and TRBJ2-1, with D perhaps TRBD2 (6 bases). From germline, CDR1 is SEHNR and CDR2 FQNEAQ (reference sequence). CDR3 length: 15 amino acids. V gave up 1 base and J gave up 7 bases, with 14 bases separating them. DNA for the CDR3: TGTGCCAGCAGCTTAGTTTGGTCCGGAGGGAATGAGCAGTTCTTC. It is translated as CASSLVWSGGNEQFF.

The V and J genes are TRBV30 and TRBJ2-3; 7 bases are shared with TRBD2. The CDR3 loop spans 15 amino acids. Unmatched junction bases numbered 6, after V lost 0 bases and J lost 3 bases. Germline-derived CDR1 and CDR2 are GTSNPN and SVGIG (reference sequence). The CDR3 loop is CAWSVGSGVTDTQYF. CDR3 sequence (DNA): TGTGCCTGGAGTGTAGGGAGCGGGGTGACAGATACGCAGTATTTT. Complete variable domain (other parts from reference TRBV30 and TRBJ2-3): SQTIHQWPATLVQPVGSPLSLECTVEGTSNPNLYWYRQAAGRGLQLLFYSVGIGQISSEVPQNLSASRPQDRQFILSSKKLLLSDSGFYLCAWSVGSGVTDTQYFGPGTRLTVL.

This rearrangement joins TRBV14 to TRBJ1-2; TRBD1 is a possible D gene (5 bases). Germline CDR1 is SGHDN and CDR2 is FVKESK. V was shortened by 0 bases and J by 5 bases, with 13 bases between the two germline ends. This CDR3 comprises 15 residues. The CDR3 here is CASSQDRGVSYGYTF. The DNA for the CDR3 is TGTGCCAGCAGCCAAGATCGGGGGGTTAGTTATGGCTACACCTTC.

The rearrangement uses TRBV5-1 and TRBJ2-3; 7 bases align to TRBD1. With 4 bases clipped from V and 0 bases from J, the junction kept 5 bases outside the gene matches. The germline V gene has CDR1 SGHRS and CDR2 YFSETQ. The CDR3 contains 15 residues. The DNA of the CDR3 is TGCGCCAGCAGCCCCCGACAGGGAAGCACAGATACGCAGTATTTT. This codes for CASSPRQGSTDTQYF.

The genes are TRBV7-2 and TRBJ2-5; weak D call: TRBD1 (6 bases). Germline V lookup: CDR1 SGHTA, CDR2 FQGNSA. Trimming left V 5 bases short and J 4 bases short, with 17 bases between. CDR3 size: 15 residues. In DNA form, the CDR3 reads TGTGCCAGCAGCCCCCCGACAGGACGGAGAGAGACCCAGTACTTC. This sequence encodes CASSPPTGRRETQYF.

This clone was detected only once. This chain links TRBV29-1 with TRBJ2-5; tentatively, D is TRBD2 (6 bases). The germline V and J ends were trimmed by 0 bases and 2 bases, with 19 bases remaining between them. This CDR3 comprises 17 residues. Germline V CDR1 and CDR2: SQVTM, ANQGSEA. CDR3 sequence: CSVEDRQGGTPQETQYF. CDR3 sequence (DNA): TGCAGCGTTGAAGATCGTCAGGGAGGTACTCCTCAAGAGACCCAGTACTTC.